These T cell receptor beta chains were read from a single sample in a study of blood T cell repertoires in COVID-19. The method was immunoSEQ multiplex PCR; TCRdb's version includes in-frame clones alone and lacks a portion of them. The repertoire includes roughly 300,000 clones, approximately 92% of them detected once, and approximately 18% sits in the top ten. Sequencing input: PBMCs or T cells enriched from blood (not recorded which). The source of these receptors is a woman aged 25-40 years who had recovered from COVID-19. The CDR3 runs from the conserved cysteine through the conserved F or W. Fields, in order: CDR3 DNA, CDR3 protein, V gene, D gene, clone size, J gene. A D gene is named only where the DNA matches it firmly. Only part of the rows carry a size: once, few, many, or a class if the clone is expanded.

TGCGCCAGCAGCCAAGATTTAAAGGGAGGAGAGACCCAGTACTTC,CASSQDLKGGETQYF,TRBV4-1,NA,NA,TRBJ2-5
TGTGCCAGCAGCTTAACCGTCGGAGCGGGAGGGGACTTCTTC,CASSLTVGAGGDFF,TRBV7-2,TRBD2,NA,TRBJ2-1
TGTGCCAGCAGCGTCTCCGCGGGGACCTACGAGCAGTACTTC,CASSVSAGTYEQYF,TRBV9,NA,few,TRBJ2-7
TGTGCCAGCAGTCAACTTCTAGCGGGAGGGACCCAGTACTTC,CASSQLLAGGTQYF,TRBV27,TRBD2,NA,TRBJ2-5
TGCGCCAGCAGCCAAGAACAGACCCACTCCTCTGGGGCCAACGTCCTGACTTTC,CASSQEQTHSSGANVLTF,TRBV4-1,NA,NA,TRBJ2-6
TGTGCCAGCAGTAGCAGGGGTGCTGAAAAACTGTTTTTT,CASSSRGAEKLFF,TRBV28,NA,NA,TRBJ1-4
TGTGCCAGCAGCCCAGCGGGAGGGAACATTCAGTACTTC,CASSPAGGNIQYF,TRBV5-6,TRBD2,once,TRBJ2-4
TGTGCCAGCAGCCGATCGATCGGGACAGGTCAGCCCCAGCATTTT,CASSRSIGTGQPQHF,TRBV6-5,TRBD1,NA,TRBJ1-5
TGTGCCAGCAGCGTTACACGGGACACCGGGGAGCTGTTTTTT,CASSVTRDTGELFF,TRBV9,NA,NA,TRBJ2-2
TGCGCCAGCAGCTTGGCTCCAGGGGCGAACACCGGGGAGCTGTTTTTT,CASSLAPGANTGELFF,TRBV5-1,NA,NA,TRBJ2-2
TGTGCCTGGAACAGGGCTCATCAGCCCCAGCATTTT,CAWNRAHQPQHF,TRBV30,NA,NA,TRBJ1-5
TGTGCCAGCTCACCACCGACTAGCGGGACCTACAATGAGCAGTTCTTC,CASSPPTSGTYNEQFF,TRBV18,TRBD2,NA,TRBJ2-1
TGTGCCAGCAGGATCCCATACGGGGTATACGAGCAGTACTTC,CASRIPYGVYEQYF,TRBV6-4,NA,NA,TRBJ2-7
TGTGCCAGCAGCAAAGGGGGCCTTAGCACAGATACGCAGTATTTT,CASSKGGLSTDTQYF,TRBV7-9,TRBD1,NA,TRBJ2-3